This is a list of T cell receptor beta chains from one sample in a study of cytomegalovirus exposure and HLA in healthy donors. Clones were sequenced by immunoSEQ multiplex PCR, and TCRdb holds only the in-frame ones, with some missing. The sample has over 200,000 clones; around four fifths are singletons. The specimen sequenced was PBMCs. The receptors originated from a woman aged 18-29 years in good health and CMV-seronegative. CDR3s include the opening cysteine and the closing phenylalanine or tryptophan. Clone size appears in some rows only: once, few, many, or a class for an expanded clone.

j_gene	abundance	v_gene	CDR3aa
TRBJ2-7	NA	TRBV6-1	CASSEGQYEQYF
TRBJ2-7	NA	TRBV15	CATRRAGPPYEQYF
TRBJ1-6	NA	TRBV4-2	CASSQDSGNSPLHF
TRBJ2-7	once	TRBV5-6	CASSLPGVLNEQYF
TRBJ2-1	once	TRBV28	CASSLWDLAGGPAEQFF
TRBJ2-7	many	TRBV5-4	CASSLDSGGARVQYF
TRBJ2-7	NA	TRBV5-1	CASSLLGGTYEQYF
TRBJ2-3	NA	TRBV29-1	CSVGVDTQYF
TRBJ1-1	NA	TRBV6-1	CASRRQGEAFF
TRBJ2-7	once	TRBV15	CATSSPGFTREGTYEQYF
TRBJ1-5	NA	TRBV4-1	CASSPGQGALQPQHF
TRBJ1-2	NA	TRBV4-1	CASSQPPNYGYTF
TRBJ2-7	NA	TRBV6-1	CASTDNSYEQYF
TRBJ1-6	NA	TRBV14	CASKPPRAYNSPLHF
TRBJ2-7	NA	TRBV5-4	CASSLARTSGRSYEQYF
TRBJ2-1	NA	TRBV6-4	CASSPLADSYNEQFF
TRBJ1-1	NA	TRBV29-1	CSVEGGPTEAFF
TRBJ2-7	NA	TRBV9	CASSVGPGGSYEQYF
TRBJ1-4	once	TRBV4-2	CASSQHSATNEKLFF
TRBJ2-3	NA	TRBV5-1	CASSLVAGLAGTDTQYF
TRBJ2-3	NA	TRBV2	CASSPGLAGDTQYF
TRBJ2-1	NA	TRBV27	CASSTNRGPTSHNEQFF
TRBJ2-3	NA	TRBV30	CAWSTGTSGSEDTQYF
TRBJ2-3	NA	TRBV6-6	CASSSGTAGWQEYF
TRBJ1-3	NA	TRBV18	CASSPLDGNSGNTIYF
TRBJ1-6	NA	TRBV5-1	CASSFSVGRQNSPLHF
TRBJ1-3	NA	TRBV28	CASTPGQGSGNTIYF
TRBJ2-1	NA	TRBV5-1	CASSPERGGLDNEQFF
TRBJ2-3	NA	TRBV29-1	CSGDSESDTQYF
TRBJ2-2	NA	TRBV5-1	CASSLGDNTGELFF
TRBJ2-7	NA	TRBV30	CAWSNRGRTYEQYF
TRBJ1-6	NA	TRBV6-5	CASSYSTGSPLHF
TRBJ2-3	NA	TRBV5-1	CASSLGRGFIHTQYF
TRBJ1-5	NA	TRBV4-1	CASSQETLVGQPQHF
TRBJ2-3	once	TRBV6-1	CASSEHGSTDTQYF
TRBJ2-1	NA	TRBV9	CASSVGPGARGEQFF
TRBJ1-2	NA	TRBV29-1	CSVGSSGTDYGYTF
TRBJ1-5	once	TRBV5-1	CASSLGGVNQPQHF
TRBJ2-6	NA	TRBV7-3	CASSPWTGGHGANVLTF
TRBJ2-1	NA	TRBV7-9	CASSLVAGNEQFF
TRBJ2-1	NA	TRBV5-1	CASSLGLADNEQFF
TRBJ2-3	NA	TRBV6-5	CASSYTGATRADTQYF